The next 26 T cell receptor beta chains were all read from a single sample in a study of CD8 T cells in ankylosing spondylitis. One entry per CDR3 protein, called by TCRdb with MiXCR from the 5' RACE reads. Seen here are some 240,000 distinct CDR3 sequences, approximately 9% observed once, and the top ten hold 6.8%. The sample taken for sequencing was blood, either unsorted or a sorted T cell fraction (not recorded which). These receptors all stem from a male donor with ankylosing spondylitis or in good health (not recorded which).

This clonotype appeared many times. The chain is built from TRBV27 and TRBJ2-6; D unclear. There are 14 residues in the CDR3. The germline gives CDR1 MNHEY, CDR2 SMNVEV (reference sequence). With 7 bases removed from V and 2 bases from J, the gap between germline ends came to 9 bases. CDR3 nucleotides: TGTGCCAGCACCCGTAGAGCTGGGGCCAACGTCCTGACTTTC. Encoded protein: CASTRRAGANVLTF.

This clonotype appeared many times. V usage is TRBV30 and J usage is TRBJ2-7, with D uncertain. Trimming left V 0 bases short and J 0 bases short, with 6 bases between. The germline CDR1 and CDR2 sequences are GTSNPN and SVGIG (reference sequence). The CDR3 contains 13 residues. This CDR3 reads CAWSVGHSYEQYF. The CDR3 DNA reads TGTGCCTGGAGTGTAGGGCACTCCTACGAGCAGTACTTC.

This clonotype was seen at least ten times. The V call is TRBV7-9, the J call TRBJ2-3, with D perhaps TRBD2 (6 bases). Germline loops: CDR1 SEHNR, CDR2 FQNEAQ (reference sequence). The V and J ends lost 5 bases and 7 bases respectively, with 13 bases between them. This CDR3 has 13 amino acids. The CDR3 sequence is CASSPRDSHTQYF. The CDR3 DNA reads TGTGCCAGCAGCCCCCGGGACTCACATACGCAGTATTTT.

The table lists this clonotype with a few counts. The chain uses TRBV29-1 and TRBJ1-2; weak D call: TRBD1 (5 bases). V was shortened by 5 bases and J by 4 bases, with 8 bases between the two germline ends. The CDR3 has 11 residues. Per the germline V gene, CDR1 is SQVTM and CDR2 is ANQGSEA. This CDR3 reads CSVPDSYGYTF. DNA of the CDR3: TGCAGCGTTCCCGACAGCTATGGCTACACCTTC.

The chain combines TRBV29-1 with TRBJ1-1; D unresolved. The CDR3 consists of 12 residues. The germline CDR1 and CDR2 sequences are SQVTM and ANQGSEA. Trimming shortened V by 5 bases and J by 3 bases, and 10 bases separated the two germline ends. The CDR3 DNA reads as TGCAGCGTTCATGGCTCCTACACTGAAGCTTTCTTT. Residues: CSVHGSYTEAFF.

At least ten counts were recorded for this clonotype. The chain recombines TRBV11-2 with TRBJ2-6; D gene unclear. The CDR3 runs 16 residues. The V gene lost 1 base and the J gene lost 0 bases, with 7 bases spanning the gap. Germline CDR1 is SGHAT and CDR2 is FQNNGV. The CDR3 sequence: CASSLGRSSGANVLTF. Written as DNA, the CDR3 is TGTGCCAGCAGCTTAGGCAGGTCCTCTGGGGCCAACGTCCTGACTTTC.

This clonotype was observed at least ten times. The rearrangement uses TRBV11-1 and TRBJ1-6; 9 nucleotides line up with TRBD1. The CDR3 contains 19 residues. Germline V gene lookup returns CDR1 SGHAT and CDR2 FQDESV (reference sequence). J gave up 0 bases and V 5 bases, and 11 bases lay outside the gene matches. Here the CDR3 reads CASSPPGQGGVSYNSPLHF. CDR3 DNA: TGTGCCAGCAGCCCCCCGGGACAGGGTGGAGTCTCCTATAATTCACCCCTCCACTTT.

V is TRBV5-6 and J is TRBJ2-5, with a possible D match to TRBD2 (6 bases). The CDR3 contains 17 residues. Trimming stripped 0 bases from V and 2 bases from J, with 17 bases between. The V gene's germline CDR1 is SGHDT and CDR2 YYEEEE. The CDR3 bases are TGTGCCAGCAGCTTGGCTACGGGGTGGGGGACTCAAGAGACCCAGTACTTC. Translated, it gives CASSLATGWGTQETQYF.

This clonotype was seen ten or more times. The chain is built from TRBV15 and TRBJ1-5; no definite D call. The V and J ends lost 5 bases and 0 bases respectively, with 8 bases between them. This CDR3 has 14 amino acids. Germline CDR1 reads LNHNV; CDR2 reads YYDKDF (reference sequence). CDR3 in amino acids: CATSPRDSNQPQHF. DNA of the CDR3: TGTGCCACCAGCCCCCGGGATAGCAATCAGCCCCAGCATTTT.

This clonotype was seen repeatedly, ten times or more. The V gene is TRBV6-1, the J gene TRBJ2-1, with 8 bases that match TRBD1. The germline CDR1 and CDR2 sequences are MNHNS and SASEGT. CDR3 size: 15 residues. The V segment lost 5 bases and the J segment 9 bases; nucleotides outside the gene matches: 12. The CDR3 coding sequence is TGTGCCAGCAGTCCTCCGGGACAGGACCCCCCTGAGCAGTTCTTC. It translates to CASSPPGQDPPEQFF.

This clonotype appeared many times. The chain joins TRBV29-1 to TRBJ2-1; TRBD2 aligns across 8 bases. Losses at the gene ends were 7 bases for V and 5 bases for J; bases not matched to a gene: 7. The CDR3 length is 13 residues. Germline V lookup: CDR1 SQVTM, CDR2 ANQGSEA. Here the CDR3 reads CSAIAGWNNEQFF. For the CDR3, the DNA is TGCAGCGCCATAGCGGGATGGAACAATGAGCAGTTCTTC.

This clonotype was counted at least ten times. The chain links TRBV9 to TRBJ2-1; no clear D. Looked up from germline, CDR1 is SGDLS and CDR2 is YYNGEE. Deletions cut 3 bases from V and 0 bases from J, with 13 bases between. This CDR3 region has 16 residues. The CDR3 region has the DNA TGTGCCAGCAGCGGGCCCCGCAACGGCTCCTACAATGAGCAGTTCTTC. Encoded protein: CASSGPRNGSYNEQFF.

This clonotype was seen many times. The chain employs TRBV27 and TRBJ1-1; D uncertain. The CDR3 is 12 amino acids. V was clipped by 5 bases and J by 0 bases, with 4 bases between them. Germline CDR1 reads MNHEY; CDR2 reads SMNVEV (reference sequence). The CDR3 reads CASSTVNTEAFF. In nucleotides, the CDR3 is TGTGCCAGCAGTACAGTGAACACTGAAGCTTTCTTT.

This clonotype came up many times. The gene calls are TRBV20-1 and TRBJ2-3, with D possibly matching TRBD1 (6 bases). CDR3 length: 15 amino acids. V was clipped by 3 bases and J by 1 base, with 14 bases between them. Germline V gene lookup returns CDR1 DFQATT and CDR2 SNEGSKA (reference sequence). Written as DNA, the CDR3 is TGCAGTGCTAGTGTACAGGGTCCCGGCACAGATACGCAGTATTTT. This encodes CSASVQGPGTDTQYF.

This clonotype was observed many times. The chain uses TRBV6-5 and TRBJ1-3; a possible D gene is TRBD1 (6 bases). V was cut by 2 bases and J by 0 bases, with 14 bases left in between. Germline-derived CDR1 and CDR2 are MNHEY and SVGAGI. The length of the CDR3 is 17 residues. The CDR3 sequence is CASSYRADSSSGNTIYF. The CDR3 bases are TGTGCCAGCAGTTACCGAGCGGACAGTTCCTCTGGAAACACCATATATTTT.

At least ten counts were recorded for this clonotype. This chain joins TRBV5-6 and TRBJ2-1, with D possibly being TRBD2 (5 bases). Germline CDR1 SGHDT, CDR2 YYEEEE. The CDR3 extends over 16 amino acids. Trimming pared 1 base from V and 0 bases from J, leaving 11 bases between. This chain's CDR3 is CASSLKVGSSYNEQFF. The CDR3 coding sequence is TGTGCCAGCAGCTTGAAGGTGGGGAGCTCCTACAATGAGCAGTTCTTC.

This clonotype was observed many times. The rearrangement uses TRBV13 and TRBJ2-5; 8 bases fit TRBD1. Germline CDR1 reads PRHDT; CDR2 reads FYEKMQ (reference sequence). Unmatched junction bases numbered 2, after V lost 2 bases and J lost 0 bases. The CDR3 contains 15 residues. The DNA of the CDR3 is TGTGCCAGCAGCTTAAGGGACAGGAACCAAGAGACCCAGTACTTC. As protein: CASSLRDRNQETQYF. The variable domain in full, with the rest retrieved from reference TRBV13 and TRBJ2-5, is AAGVIQSPRHLIKEKRETATLKCYPIPRHDTVYWYQQGPGQDPQFLISFYEKMQSDKGSIPDRFSAQQFSDYHSELNMSSLELGDSALYFCASSLRDRNQETQYFGPGTRLLVL.

This clonotype was detected ten times or more. The CDR3 region is CASTRRDSTDTQYF. The CDR3 DNA reads TGTGCCAGCACACGGAGGGACAGCACAGATACGCAGTATTTT. V gene TRBV6-1 combines with J gene TRBJ2-3, with D possibly being TRBD2 (6 bases). Per the germline V gene, CDR1 is MNHNS and CDR2 is SASEGT. This CDR3 is built from 14 residues. Trimming took 7 bases from V and 0 from J, leaving 11 bases between them.

The V and J genes are TRBV7-9 and TRBJ2-7; D possibly corresponds to TRBD2 (5 bases). V was cut by 4 bases and J by 6 bases, with 10 bases left in between. The CDR3 is made up of 12 amino acids. CDR1 and CDR2 (germline): SEHNR, FQNEAQ (reference sequence). The CDR3, as DNA: TGTGCCAGCAGCTCCGACGCGGGCGAGCAGTACTTC. Translated: CASSSDAGEQYF.

This clonotype was seen many times. The chain combines TRBV5-1 with TRBJ2-1; 9 bases map to TRBD1. The CDR3 runs to 16 residues. The junction had 1 base not matched to a gene; V was cut back by 0 bases and J by 0 bases. Germline V gene lookup returns CDR1 SGHRS and CDR2 YFSETQ. The CDR3 nucleotides read TGCGCCAGCAGCTTGGGGACAGGGGCCTCCTACAATGAGCAGTTCTTC. It codes for CASSLGTGASYNEQFF.

This clonotype showed up many times. The rearrangement uses TRBV20-1 and TRBJ2-1; 8 nucleotides align to TRBD2. CDR1 and CDR2 from the germline V gene are DFQATT and SNEGSKA (reference sequence). The CDR3 runs to 15 residues. Germline trimming cut 3 bases from V and 3 bases from J; bases unmatched to any gene: 7. CDR3 nucleotide sequence: TGCAGTGCTAGCCGGCTAGCGGGTGACTACAATGAGCAGTTCTTC. The encoded protein is CSASRLAGDYNEQFF.

This sequence joins TRBV11-2 and TRBJ2-3; 9 nucleotides agree with TRBD2. The CDR3 length is 20 residues. Per germline, CDR1 SGHAT and CDR2 FQNNGV. The ends lost 4 bases at V and 2 bases at J; junction bases unmatched: 19. As DNA, the CDR3 is TGTGCCAGCAGCTGGGGCTTCTGGGGGGCTAGCGGGGAGTCCACAGATACGCAGTATTTT. Amino acids: CASSWGFWGASGESTDTQYF.

This clonotype was counted many times. This sequence joins TRBV27 and TRBJ1-5; D gene ambiguous. The CDR3 runs 15 residues. Germline lookup yields CDR1 MNHEY and CDR2 SMNVEV (reference sequence). The V gene lost 2 bases and the J gene lost 0 bases, with 8 bases spanning the gap. CDR3 region: CASSLSTHSNQPQHF. CDR3 nucleotide sequence: TGTGCCAGCAGTTTAAGTACACATAGCAATCAGCCCCAGCATTTT.

This clonotype occurred many times. The J gene is TRBJ1-5, the V gene TRBV7-9; no definite D call. Trimming left V 4 bases short and J 2 bases short, with 12 bases between. Per germline, CDR1 SEHNR and CDR2 FQNEAQ (reference sequence). The CDR3 length is 15 residues. CDR3 bases: TGTGCCAGCAGCTCGTCAGGTGAGGGCAATCAGCCCCAGCATTTT. Its protein product is CASSSSGEGNQPQHF.

In this sample, this clonotype turned up many times. The rearrangement joins TRBV5-1 to TRBJ2-3, with 7 bases lining up with TRBD1. The CDR3 spans 14 residues. Germline CDR1 and CDR2: SGHRS and YFSETQ. The V and J ends lost 7 bases and 0 bases, in that order; junction bases with no gene match: 5. The CDR3 DNA reads as TGCGCCAGCGCCACGGGACAGAGCACAGATACGCAGTATTTT. Translation gives CASATGQSTDTQYF. Filled out from reference TRBV5-1 and TRBJ2-3, the complete variable domain reads KAGVTQTPRYLIKTRGQQVTLSCSPISGHRSVSWYQQTPGQGLQFLFEYFSETQRNKGNFPGRFSGRQFSNSRSEMNVSTLELGDSALYLCASATGQSTDTQYFGPGTRLTVL.

This clonotype was counted at least ten times. The V gene is TRBV4-3, the J gene TRBJ2-1; TRBD2 aligns across 11 bases. V was pared by 0 bases and J by 6 bases, with 7 bases of the junction left unmatched. The CDR3 has 17 residues. Germline values: CDR1 LGHNA, CDR2 YSLEER. CDR3 region: CASSQDMRLAGGNEQFF. In DNA, the CDR3 is TGCGCCAGCAGCCAAGATATGAGGCTAGCGGGAGGCAATGAGCAGTTCTTC.